Below, 9 T cell receptor beta chains from the same sample are listed, as sequenced in a study of blood T cell repertoires in COVID-19. Sequenced by immunoSEQ multiplex PCR; TCRdb stores in-frame clones only, minus some. The table shows 180,000 or so clones, with roughly 89% occurring only once. The sample comprised PBMCs or T cells enriched from blood (not recorded which). The receptors were gathered from a woman aged 40 to 55 with acute COVID-19.

V is TRBV5-1 and J is TRBJ2-5; tentatively, D is TRBD1 (5 bases). V was pared by 1 base and J by 0 bases, with 7 bases between. CDR1 is SGHRS and CDR2 is YFSETQ in the germline V gene. The CDR3 is made up of 14 amino acids. Here the CDR3 reads CASSLQGNQETQYF. As DNA, the CDR3 is TGCGCCAGCAGCTTGCAGGGCAACCAAGAGACCCAGTACTTC.

The chain recombines TRBV2 with TRBJ2-1, with 11 bases identical to TRBD2. Germline V gives CDR1 SNHLY, CDR2 FYNNEI. The V segment lost 4 bases and the J segment 4 bases; nucleotides outside the gene matches: 6. CDR3 size: 16 residues. The CDR3 bases are TGTGCCAGCAGTGGGCCGACTAGCGGGGTATACAATGAGCAGTTCTTC. Its protein is CASSGPTSGVYNEQFF.

This chain uses TRBV7-9 with TRBJ2-5; D is unclear. The CDR3 length is 14 residues. CDR1 and CDR2 (germline): SEHNR, FQNEAQ (reference sequence). The V end was cut by 5 bases, the J end by 2 bases, with 12 bases between. The CDR3 loop reads CASSLPSLQETQYF. The CDR3 DNA is TGTGCCAGCAGCCTCCCATCTCTACAAGAGACCCAGTACTTC.

The chain uses TRBV19 and TRBJ2-3; TRBD2 aligns across 13 bases. The CDR3 runs to 16 residues. Germline V gene data show CDR1 as LNHDA and CDR2 as SQIVND (reference sequence). The junction had 14 bases not matched to a gene; V was cut back by 7 bases and J by 10 bases. CDR3 coding DNA: TGTGCCAGTAATCTACTAGCGGGGGGGGCACAAGGTCCGCAGTATTTT. Translation: CASNLLAGGAQGPQYF.

The V call is TRBV10-3, the J call TRBJ1-6; D is possibly TRBD1 (5 bases). Trimming left V 10 bases short and J 11 bases short, with 24 bases between. Looked up from germline, CDR1 is ENHRY and CDR2 is SYGVKD. The CDR3 is made up of 15 amino acids. CDR3: CATSGHRPFWPPLHF. The CDR3 DNA reads as TGTGCCACCTCCGGACATAGACCCTTTTGGCCACCCCTCCACTTT.

The chain recombines TRBV10-3 with TRBJ1-1; D may be TRBD1 (6 bases). Trimming cost V 9 bases and J 1 base, with 9 bases left between them. Germline V lookup: CDR1 ENHRY, CDR2 SYGVKD. This CDR3 region has 12 residues. In DNA form, the CDR3 reads TGTGCCATTCAACAGGGGAACACTGAAGCTTTCTTT. It codes for CAIQQGNTEAFF.

The chain links TRBV6-2 or TRBV6-3 to TRBJ2-7; TRBD2 aligns across 10 bases. Germline V gene data show CDR1 as MNHEY and CDR2 as SVGEGT. V gave up 0 bases and J gave up 1 base; unmatched junction bases: 3. The CDR3 is made up of 16 amino acids. The chain's CDR3 is CASSYSRTSGSYEQYF. The CDR3 DNA reads TGTGCCAGCAGTTACTCCCGGACTAGCGGTTCCTACGAGCAGTACTTC.

The chain joins TRBV2 to TRBJ2-7; a possible D gene is TRBD2 (6 bases). This CDR3 is 15 amino acids long. Germline V CDR1 and CDR2: SNHLY, FYNNEI. Trimming left V 7 bases short and J 6 bases short, with 22 bases between. The CDR3 DNA follows: TGTGCCAGCACCGAGTCCCTTGGGGGGAACGGCGAGCAGTACTTC. Protein product: CASTESLGGNGEQYF.

On this clone: Other DNA sequences in this specimen translate into the identical CDR3. V usage is TRBV7-6 and J usage is TRBJ2-7, with 13 positions matching TRBD2. CDR3 size: 15 residues. The V gene's germline CDR1 is SGHVS and CDR2 FNYEAQ. V gave up 1 base and J gave up 3 bases; unmatched junction bases: 0. The CDR3 bases are TGTGCCAGCAGCTTAGGGACTAGCGGGAGCTACGAGCAGTACTTC. Protein sequence: CASSLGTSGSYEQYF.